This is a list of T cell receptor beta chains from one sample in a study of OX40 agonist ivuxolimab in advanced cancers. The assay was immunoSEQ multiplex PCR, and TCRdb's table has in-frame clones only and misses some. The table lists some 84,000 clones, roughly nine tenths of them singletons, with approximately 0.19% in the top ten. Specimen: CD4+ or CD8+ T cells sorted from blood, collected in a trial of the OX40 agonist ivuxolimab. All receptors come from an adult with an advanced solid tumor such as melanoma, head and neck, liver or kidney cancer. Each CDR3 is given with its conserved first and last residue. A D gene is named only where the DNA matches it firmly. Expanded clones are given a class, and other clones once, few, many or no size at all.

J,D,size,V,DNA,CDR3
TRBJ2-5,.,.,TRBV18,TGTGCCAGCTCACACAGGCGGGCGCAAGAGACCCAGTACTTC,CASSHRRAQETQYF
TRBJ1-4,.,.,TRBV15,TGTGCCACCAGCAGAGATGTGCTTGAAAAACTGTTTTTT,CATSRDVLEKLFF
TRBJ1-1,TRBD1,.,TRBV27,TGTGCCAGCAGTCCCGGGACAGGGAGGGTGAGCACTGAAGCTTTCTTT,CASSPGTGRVSTEAFF
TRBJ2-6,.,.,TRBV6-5,TGTGCCAGCAGTCTCGACCCCTCTGGGGCCAACGTCCTGACTTTC,CASSLDPSGANVLTF
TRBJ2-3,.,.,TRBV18,TGTGCCAGCTCACCTCAGCGTTGGGGGCGAATGGCAGATACGCAGTATTTT,CASSPQRWGRMADTQYF
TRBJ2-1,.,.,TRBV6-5,TGTGCCAGCAGTTACTCGGCCGTGAGCTCCTACAATGAGCAGTTCTTC,CASSYSAVSSYNEQFF
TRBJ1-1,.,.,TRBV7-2,TGTGCCAGCAGCTCCCCGGGGATGAGGGAAGCTTTCTTT,CASSSPGMREAFF
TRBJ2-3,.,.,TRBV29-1,TGCAGCTACGCGGATGGCACAGATACGCAGTATTTT,CSYADGTDTQYF
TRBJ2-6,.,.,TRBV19,TGTGCCAGTAGTATAGATCGGGCTTCCTTTCTAGCCAACGTCCTGACTTTC,CASSIDRASFLANVLTF
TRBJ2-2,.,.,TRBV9,TGTGCCAGCAGCGTAGCAGGGGACACCGGGGAGCTGTTTTTT,CASSVAGDTGELFF
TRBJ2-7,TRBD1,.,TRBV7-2,TGTGCCAGCAGCTTCGGACAGGTTAGCTCCTACGAGCAGTACTTC,CASSFGQVSSYEQYF
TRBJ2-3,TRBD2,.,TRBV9,TGTGCCAGCAGCGTTGGGGGCGGGGGGGCCTGGACGCAGTATTTT,CASSVGGGGAWTQYF
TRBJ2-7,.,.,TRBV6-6,TGTGCCAGCAGTGTGCGAGGGCGTCCGTGGGACGAGCAGTACTTC,CASSVRGRPWDEQYF
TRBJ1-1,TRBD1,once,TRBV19,TGTGCCAGTAGTACGCGACAGGGCGTGTGGACTGAAGCTTTCTTT,CASSTRQGVWTEAFF
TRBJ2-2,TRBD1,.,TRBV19,TGTGCCAGCGGGACAGGGAACACCGGGGAGCTGTTTTTT,CASGTGNTGELFF
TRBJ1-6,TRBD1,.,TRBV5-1,TGCGCCAGCAGCTCGATAACAGGGGGCTCGAATTCACCCCTCCACTTT,CASSSITGGSNSPLHF